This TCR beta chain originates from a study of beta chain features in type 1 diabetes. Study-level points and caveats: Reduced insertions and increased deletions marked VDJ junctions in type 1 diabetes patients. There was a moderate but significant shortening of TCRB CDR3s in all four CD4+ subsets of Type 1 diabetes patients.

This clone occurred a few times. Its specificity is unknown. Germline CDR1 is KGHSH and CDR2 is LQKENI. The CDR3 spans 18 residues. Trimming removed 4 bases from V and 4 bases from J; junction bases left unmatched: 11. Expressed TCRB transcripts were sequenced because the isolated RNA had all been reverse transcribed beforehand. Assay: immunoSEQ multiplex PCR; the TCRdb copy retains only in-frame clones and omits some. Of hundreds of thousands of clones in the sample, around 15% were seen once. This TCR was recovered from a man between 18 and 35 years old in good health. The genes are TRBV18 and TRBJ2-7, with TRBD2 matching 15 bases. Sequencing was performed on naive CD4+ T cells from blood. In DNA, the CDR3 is TGTGCCAGCTCACGAGCCGGGACTAGCGGGAGGAAGGCGTACGAGCAGTACTTC. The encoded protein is CASSRAGTSGRKAYEQYF.